A single sample gave rise to the 28 T cell receptor beta chains below, sequenced in a study of technical replicates of blood from a handful of donors. TCRdb's copy holds only in-frame clones and misses some; the assay was immunoSEQ multiplex PCR. The sample consists of about 76,000 clones, 90% to 95% of them appearing once. The sequencing input was T cells isolated from PBMCs. The origin of the receptors is a human donor in good health.

This sequence joins TRBV7-9 and TRBJ1-4, with a weak D call TRBD1 (6 bases). The CDR3 sequence is 14 residues long. V dropped 5 bases and J dropped 5 bases, with 12 bases sitting between them. Germline V CDR1 and CDR2: SEHNR, FQNEAQ (reference sequence). CDR3 residues: CASSGFQGNEKLFF. CDR3 coding DNA: TGTGCCAGCAGCGGATTCCAGGGGAATGAAAAACTGTTTTTT.

The chain couples TRBV28 to TRBJ2-6; 7 bases are shared with TRBD1. Germline V gives CDR1 MDHEN, CDR2 SYDVKM. The trim removed 1 base at V and 0 bases at J, leaving 15 bases unmatched. CDR3 length: 21 amino acids. CDR3: CASSLFRIGDSLSSGANVLTF. The CDR3 DNA follows: TGTGCCAGCAGTTTATTTCGGATAGGGGACAGTTTATCCTCTGGGGCCAACGTCCTGACTTTC.

This clone was seen a few times. The gene calls are TRBV6-5 and TRBJ1-1, with TRBD1 as a possible D gene (5 bases). Germline V gene lookup returns CDR1 MNHEY and CDR2 SVGAGI. The CDR3 contains 11 residues. Trimming shortened V by 6 bases and J by 11 bases, and 13 bases separated the two germline ends. The CDR3 nucleotides are TGTGCCAGCAGACGGCAGGGAACGGCTTTCTTT. Protein product: CASRRQGTAFF.

V gene TRBV19 combines with J gene TRBJ1-1, with D perhaps matching TRBD1 (6 bases). V was cut by 3 bases and J by 0 bases, with 8 bases left in between. Germline V CDR1 and CDR2: LNHDA, SQIVND (reference sequence). The CDR3 extends over 14 amino acids. The chain's CDR3 is CASSIGQLNTEAFF. CDR3 bases: TGTGCCAGTAGTATCGGACAGCTGAACACTGAAGCTTTCTTT.

The CDR3 nucleotides are TGCGCCAGCAGCTGGACTAGCCCGGAGAATGAGCAGTTCTTC. It specifies CASSWTSPENEQFF. The chain employs TRBV5-1 and TRBJ2-1; 8 bases agree with TRBD2. V was pared by 3 bases and J by 7 bases, with 6 bases of the junction left unmatched. Germline CDR1 is SGHRS and CDR2 is YFSETQ. The CDR3 length is 14 residues.

The CDR3 sequence: CASQIWAGTSGTNEQFF. In DNA form, the CDR3 reads TGTGCCAGTCAAATTTGGGCAGGGACTAGCGGGACCAATGAGCAGTTCTTC. J is TRBJ2-1 and V is TRBV27; 13 bases agree with TRBD2. The CDR3 runs 17 residues. The germline V gene encodes CDR1 MNHEY and CDR2 SMNVEV (reference sequence). The junction had 14 bases not matched to a gene; V was cut back by 9 bases and J by 6 bases.

In nucleotides, the CDR3 is TGCGCCAGCAGCCAAGCTGGGACTAGCGGGAGGAATGAGCAGTTCTTC. Protein: CASSQAGTSGRNEQFF. This chain joins TRBV4-1 and TRBJ2-1; TRBD2 matches 15 bases. Trimming cost V 1 base and J 7 bases; bases outside gene matches: 2. The CDR3 is made up of 16 amino acids. In germline, CDR1 is MGHRA, CDR2 YSYEKL.

V usage is TRBV5-4 and J usage is TRBJ2-7; D uncertain. Germline CDR1 SGHNT, CDR2 YYREEE (reference sequence). The CDR3 covers 11 residues. V lost 1 base and J 4 bases, leaving 3 bases between the germline ends. CDR3 sequence (DNA): TGTGCCAGCAGCTTGTATTACGAGCAGTACTTC. Residues: CASSLYYEQYF. The full variable domain, in which reference TRBV5-4 and TRBJ2-7 provide the parts outside the CDR3, is ETGVTQSPTHLIKTRGQQVTLRCSSQSGHNTVSWYQQALGQGPQFIFQYYREEENGRGNFPPRFSGLQFPNYSSELNVNALELDDSALYLCASSLYYEQYFGPGTRLTVT.

V gene TRBV2 combines with J gene TRBJ2-3; 9 positions match TRBD2. Looked up from germline, CDR1 is SNHLY and CDR2 is FYNNEI. V shed 8 bases, J shed 0 bases, and the junction held 12 bases outside the gene matches. The CDR3 has 17 amino acids. The CDR3 DNA is TGTGCCAGCCGCCTGGGGACTAGCAGCTTCAGCACAGATACGCAGTATTTT. Translated: CASRLGTSSFSTDTQYF. The variable domain in full, with the rest retrieved from reference TRBV2 and TRBJ2-3, is EPEVTQTPSHQVTQMGQEVILRCVPISNHLYFYWYRQILGQKVEFLVSFYNNEISEKSEIFDDQFSVERPDGSNFTLKIRSTKLEDSAMYFCASRLGTSSFSTDTQYFGPGTRLTVL.

The sample holds one count of this clone. This chain links TRBV6-5 with TRBJ2-3; 12 bases align to TRBD2. This CDR3 is 15 amino acids long. The V gene's germline CDR1 is MNHEY and CDR2 SVGAGI. Trimming took 5 bases from V and 6 from J; bases not matched to a gene: 6. DNA of the CDR3: TGTGCCAGCAGTCGACTAGCGGGGGAGGGGGATACGCAGTATTTT. Protein sequence: CASSRLAGEGDTQYF.

The rearrangement links TRBV27 to TRBJ2-2; TRBD1 matches 10 bases. Germline CDR1 and CDR2: MNHEY and SMNVEV (reference sequence). V trimming: 6 bases; J trimming: 5 bases; junction bases outside the gene matches: 12. The CDR3 is made up of 17 amino acids. CDR3 bases: TGTGCCAGCAGCTCTAGGGACAGGGGTTTCGGGACCGGGGAGCTGTTTTTT. Protein: CASSSRDRGFGTGELFF.

The V call is TRBV27, the J call TRBJ1-2; TRBD1 aligns across 11 bases. CDR3 size: 15 residues. The V segment lost 5 bases and the J segment 8 bases; nucleotides outside the gene matches: 10. Germline V lookup: CDR1 MNHEY, CDR2 SMNVEV (reference sequence). The CDR3 reads CASSPQRTGGRGYTF. CDR3 coding DNA: TGTGCCAGCAGTCCTCAGAGGACAGGGGGCCGGGGCTACACCTTC.

The gene calls are TRBV9 and TRBJ2-2; 9 nucleotides line up with TRBD2. Trimming at V came to 4 bases and at J to 8 bases, leaving 9 bases not matched to a gene. This CDR3 comprises 15 residues. Germline V gene data show CDR1 as SGDLS and CDR2 as YYNGEE. CDR3 sequence reads: CASSPGGLAGGELFF. CDR3 nucleotide sequence: TGTGCCAGCAGCCCGGGGGGACTAGCCGGGGGGGAGCTGTTTTTT.

This clone appeared a single time. The rearrangement uses TRBV6-5 and TRBJ2-3; 7 bases match TRBD1. V dropped 5 bases and J dropped 3; count of bases not matched to a gene: 8. Per germline, CDR1 MNHEY and CDR2 SVGAGI. This CDR3 spans 15 amino acids. The CDR3 DNA is TGTGCCAGCAGTACCAGGGGGATAGGGACAGATACGCAGTATTTT. Translating gives CASSTRGIGTDTQYF.

The V and J genes are TRBV28 and TRBJ2-5; the match to TRBD1 covers 10 bases. The CDR3 consists of 15 residues. The junction had 4 bases not matched to a gene; V was cut back by 3 bases and J by 3 bases. The germline V gene encodes CDR1 MDHEN and CDR2 SYDVKM. CDR3 region: CASSLGGQGEETQYF. The CDR3 DNA sequence: TGTGCCAGCAGTTTGGGAGGACAGGGGGAAGAGACCCAGTACTTC. Full variable domain (outside the CDR3, taken from reference TRBV28 and TRBJ2-5): DVKVTQSSRYLVKRTGEKVFLECVQDMDHENMFWYRQDPGLGLRLIYFSYDVKMKEKGDIPEGYSVSREKKERFSLILESASTNQTSMYLCASSLGGQGEETQYFGPGTRLLVL.

The chain carries TRBV27 and TRBJ2-1; 12 bases agree with TRBD2. Germline loops: CDR1 MNHEY, CDR2 SMNVEV (reference sequence). CDR3 length: 17 amino acids. V lost 2 bases, J lost 9 bases, and 11 bases stayed unmatched. The DNA of the CDR3 is TGTGCCAGCAGTTTAATACTAGCGGGAGGTCCGAACGGTGAGCAGTTCTTC. The encoded protein is CASSLILAGGPNGEQFF.

The chain employs TRBV25-1 and TRBJ2-1, with 7 bases lining up with TRBD2. CDR3 size: 16 residues. Trimming removed 2 bases from V and 0 bases from J; junction bases left unmatched: 4. Germline V CDR1 and CDR2: MGHDK, SYGVNS. The CDR3 coding sequence is TGTGCCAGCAGTGAACGGGACTACTACTCCTACAATGAGCAGTTCTTC. The encoded protein is CASSERDYYSYNEQFF.

The chain combines TRBV9 with TRBJ1-2, with 7 bases aligning to TRBD1. V lost 3 bases to trimming and J lost 6 bases; unmatched junction nucleotides: 14. The CDR3 is 16 residues long. The germline V gene encodes CDR1 SGDLS and CDR2 YYNGEE. CDR3 DNA sequence: TGTGCCAGCAGCGAAAGAACCGGGACAGCCAGACATGGCTACACCTTC. Protein sequence: CASSERTGTARHGYTF.

The J gene is TRBJ2-7, the V gene TRBV5-1; D is unclear. CDR1 is SGHRS, CDR2 YFSETQ, per germline. The CDR3 extends over 13 amino acids. Trimming removed 0 bases at V and 5 bases at J, with 9 bases between. In DNA, the CDR3 is TGCGCCAGCAGCTTGGCCAGTCTAGACGAGCAGTACTTC. As protein: CASSLASLDEQYF.

Only one count was recorded for this clone. The chain joins TRBV9 to TRBJ2-1; possibly TRBD2 for D (5 bases). V was shortened by 0 bases and J by 3 bases, with 10 bases between the two germline ends. This CDR3 spans 15 amino acids. CDR1 and CDR2 (germline): SGDLS, YYNGEE. The CDR3 region is CASSVAGGYYNEQFF. Written as DNA, the CDR3 is TGTGCCAGCAGCGTAGCAGGAGGCTACTACAATGAGCAGTTCTTC.

This chain joins TRBV27 and TRBJ1-5; D is perhaps TRBD1 (5 bases). From germline, CDR1 is MNHEY and CDR2 SMNVEV (reference sequence). The V end lost 3 bases, the J end lost 0 bases, and 9 bases lay between the germline ends. The CDR3 has 15 amino acids. DNA for the CDR3: TGTGCCAGCAGTTTTTCAAGGGGTAGCAATCAGCCCCAGCATTTT. Its protein product is CASSFSRGSNQPQHF.

The rearrangement uses TRBV10-3 and TRBJ2-7, with TRBD2 matching over 12 bases. The V gene end was trimmed by 4 bases and the J gene end by 5 bases; junction bases not matched to a gene: 9. CDR3 length: 16 amino acids. The germline V gene encodes CDR1 ENHRY and CDR2 SYGVKD. The CDR3 DNA reads as TGTGCCATCAGTGGCGAGACTAGCGGGAGTGAAAACGAGCAGTACTTC. It codes for CAISGETSGSENEQYF.

V usage is TRBV20-1 and J usage is TRBJ2-7; D may be TRBD1 (5 bases). Germline CDR1 DFQATT, CDR2 SNEGSKA (reference sequence). Deletions cut 0 bases from V and 7 bases from J, with 7 bases between. The CDR3 totals 11 residues. For the CDR3, the DNA is TGCAGTGCTAGAGAAAACAGGGAGCAGTACTTC. It yields the protein CSARENREQYF.

The chain is built from TRBV28 and TRBJ2-3, with D possibly TRBD2 on 7 matching bases. Trimming left V 4 bases short and J 3 bases short, with 17 bases between. Per the germline V gene, CDR1 is MDHEN and CDR2 is SYDVKM. The CDR3 spans 16 residues. The CDR3 protein is CASSWGGGSVTDTQYF. CDR3 DNA: TGTGCCAGCAGTTGGGGGGGCGGGAGCGTTACAGATACGCAGTATTTT.

This clone is a singleton in its sample. The V call is TRBV5-6, the J call TRBJ2-7; D gene uncertain. The CDR3 has 14 residues. V gave up 2 bases and J gave up 6 bases, with 15 bases separating them. Germline-derived CDR1 and CDR2 are SGHDT and YYEEEE. For the CDR3, the DNA is TGTGCCAGCAGCTTCGGAACACTACGTCTCGAGCAGTACTTC. As protein: CASSFGTLRLEQYF.

V gene TRBV18 combines with J gene TRBJ2-3, with D possibly being TRBD1 (6 bases). V was clipped by 2 bases and J by 1 base, with 7 bases between them. CDR1 and CDR2 from the germline V gene are KGHSH and LQKENI. CDR3 length: 14 residues. The CDR3: CASSPRQGTDTQYF. The CDR3 coding sequence is TGTGCCAGCTCACCAAGACAGGGCACAGATACGCAGTATTTT.

The sample holds one count of this clone. The CDR3 bases are TGCGCCAGCAGCCAAGGGCGGGCGAGCAATCAGCCCCAGCATTTT. Translation gives CASSQGRASNQPQHF. This chain connects TRBV4-3 to TRBJ1-5; D gene uncertain. The V gene lost 1 base and the J gene lost 1 base, with 8 bases spanning the gap. This CDR3 comprises 15 residues. The V gene's germline CDR1 is LGHNA and CDR2 YSLEER.

This rearrangement joins TRBV10-1 to TRBJ2-3; D not resolved. Germline assignment: CDR1 WNHNN and CDR2 SYGVQD (reference sequence). There are 14 residues in the CDR3. V dropped 6 bases and J dropped 4 bases, with 14 bases sitting between them. The CDR3 nucleotides read TGCGCCAGCAGCCTGGCTCCCGCCCCAGATACGCAGTATTTT. This sequence encodes CASSLAPAPDTQYF.